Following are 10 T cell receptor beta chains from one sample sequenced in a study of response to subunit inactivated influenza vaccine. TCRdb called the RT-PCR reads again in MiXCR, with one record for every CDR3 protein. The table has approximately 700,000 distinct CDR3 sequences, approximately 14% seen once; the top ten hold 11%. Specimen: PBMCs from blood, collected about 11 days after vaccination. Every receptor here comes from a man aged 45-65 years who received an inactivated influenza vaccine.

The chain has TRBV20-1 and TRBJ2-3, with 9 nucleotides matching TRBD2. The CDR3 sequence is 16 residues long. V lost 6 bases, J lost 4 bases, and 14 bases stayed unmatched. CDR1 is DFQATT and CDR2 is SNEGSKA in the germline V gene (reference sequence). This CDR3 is CSAIRASGNGADTQYF. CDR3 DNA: TGCAGTGCGATCCGGGCTAGCGGGAACGGGGCAGATACGCAGTATTTT.

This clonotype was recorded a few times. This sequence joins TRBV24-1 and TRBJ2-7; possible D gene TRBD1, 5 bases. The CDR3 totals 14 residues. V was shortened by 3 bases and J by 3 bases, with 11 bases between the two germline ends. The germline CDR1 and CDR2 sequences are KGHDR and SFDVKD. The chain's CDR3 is CATSDRGRVYEQYF. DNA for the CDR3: TGTGCCACCAGTGATCGCGGCAGGGTCTACGAGCAGTACTTC.

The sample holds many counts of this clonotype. In nucleotides, the CDR3 is TGTGCCAGCAGTTTAAATCAGGGAGGTGAGCAGTACTTC. Encoded protein: CASSLNQGGEQYF. The V gene is TRBV12-3 or TRBV12-4, the J gene TRBJ2-7, with D possibly being TRBD2 (6 bases). Trimming took off 2 bases at V and 7 bases at J, with 12 bases between the two ends. This CDR3 has 13 amino acids.

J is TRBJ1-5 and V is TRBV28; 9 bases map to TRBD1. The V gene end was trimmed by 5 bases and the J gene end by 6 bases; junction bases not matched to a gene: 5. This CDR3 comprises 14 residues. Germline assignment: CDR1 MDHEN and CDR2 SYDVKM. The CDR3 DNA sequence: TGTGCCAGCAGTCATAGACAGGGGGTTCAGCCCCAGCATTTT. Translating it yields CASSHRQGVQPQHF.

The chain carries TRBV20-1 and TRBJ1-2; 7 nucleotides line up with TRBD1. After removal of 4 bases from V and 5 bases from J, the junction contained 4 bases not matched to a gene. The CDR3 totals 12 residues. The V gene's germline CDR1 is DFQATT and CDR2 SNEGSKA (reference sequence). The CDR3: CSAKDRKYGYTF. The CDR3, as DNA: TGCAGTGCTAAGGACAGGAAATATGGCTACACCTTC.

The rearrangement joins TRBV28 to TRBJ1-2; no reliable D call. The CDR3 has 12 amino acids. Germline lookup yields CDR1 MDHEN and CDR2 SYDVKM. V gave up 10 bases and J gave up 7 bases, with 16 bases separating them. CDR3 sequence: CATGPRVGGYTF. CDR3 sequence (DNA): TGTGCCACAGGCCCGCGGGTAGGTGGCTACACCTTC.

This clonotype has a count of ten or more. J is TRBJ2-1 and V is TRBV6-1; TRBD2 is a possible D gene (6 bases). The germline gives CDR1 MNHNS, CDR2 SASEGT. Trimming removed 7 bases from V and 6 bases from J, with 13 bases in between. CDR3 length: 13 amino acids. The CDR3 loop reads CASTVSGSNEQFF. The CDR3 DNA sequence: TGTGCCAGCACCGTTAGCGGCAGCAATGAGCAGTTCTTC.

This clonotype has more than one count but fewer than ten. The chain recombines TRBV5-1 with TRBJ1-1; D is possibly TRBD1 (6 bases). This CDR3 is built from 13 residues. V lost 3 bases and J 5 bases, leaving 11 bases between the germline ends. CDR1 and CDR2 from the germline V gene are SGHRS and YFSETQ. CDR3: CASSSETGTEAFF. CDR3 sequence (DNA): TGCGCCAGCAGCTCGGAGACAGGTACTGAAGCTTTCTTT.

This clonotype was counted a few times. The DNA of the CDR3 is TGTGCCAGCAGTGTTCAGGGGGCTATGAATGAGCAGTTCTTC. It specifies CASSVQGAMNEQFF. The chain employs TRBV25-1 and TRBJ2-1, with 8 nucleotides matching TRBD1. J lost 7 bases, V lost 4 bases, and 6 bases had no gene match. This CDR3 region has 14 residues. From germline, CDR1 is MGHDK and CDR2 SYGVNS.

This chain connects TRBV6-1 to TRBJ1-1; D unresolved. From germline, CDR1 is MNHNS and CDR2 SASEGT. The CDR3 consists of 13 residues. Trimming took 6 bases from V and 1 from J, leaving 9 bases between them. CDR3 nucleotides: TGTGCCAGCAGGGCACAGCGGAACACTGAAGCTTTCTTT. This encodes CASRAQRNTEAFF.